This TCR beta chain derives from a study of CD8 T cells in Susac syndrome. The ends were cut back, 5 bases at V and 1 base at J, with 12 bases in the middle. Per the germline V gene, CDR1 is MNHEY and CDR2 is SMNVEV (reference sequence). The CDR3 runs to 14 residues. An input of 0.5 to 1 ug of RNA was subjected to reverse transcription using random hexamers. Across 54 Vbeta and 13 Jbeta, immunoSEQ multiplex PCR amplified TCR beta CDR3. MiXCR was run by TCRdb on the immunoSEQ multiplex PCR reads, yielding one entry per CDR3 protein. The profile shows 130,000 or so distinct CDR3 sequences, 94% of them singletons. Healthy donors, matched for age and sex, constituted the control group. FACS was used to enrich TEMRA cells, whereas the CD8+ and CD4+ T cells were obtained by negative isolation.

The rearrangement joins TRBV27 to TRBJ2-7, with D perhaps matching TRBD1 or TRBD2 (5 bases each). Sequenced sample: CD4+ T cells from PBMCs. The sequence was obtained from a human donor in good health. This CDR3 is CASSARGQSYEQYF. In nucleotides, the CDR3 is TGTGCCAGCAGTGCCCGGGGCCAATCCTACGAGCAGTACTTC.